What follows are 16 T cell receptor beta chains derived from one specimen sequenced in a study of blood T cells in healthy people across ages. For the second PCR, which ran for about 6 to 12 cycles, a sample-barcoded 5' primer and a J-beta primer mix were used. TCRdb called the 5' RACE reads again in MiXCR, with one record for every CDR3 protein. The table has roughly 730,000 distinct CDR3 sequences, just over 55% seen once. Source material: blood. All receptors come from a middle-aged man in good health.

The gene calls are TRBV6-1 and TRBJ2-3, with 9 bases lining up with TRBD1. Germline-derived CDR1 and CDR2 are MNHNS and SASEGT. CDR3 length equals 15 residues. V lost 3 bases and J lost 4; bases outside the gene matches: 5. For the CDR3, the DNA is TGTGCCAGCAGTGACCGGGACAGGGAGGCAGATACGCAGTATTTT. Translating it yields CASSDRDREADTQYF.

V gene TRBV25-1 combines with J gene TRBJ1-2; TRBD1 agrees at 7 bases. Germline V gives CDR1 MGHDK, CDR2 SYGVNS. After removal of 3 bases from V and 3 bases from J, the junction contained 4 bases not matched to a gene. The CDR3 length is 14 residues. In DNA, the CDR3 is TGTGCCAGCAGTGAGGAGGGGGCGTACTATGGCTACACCTTC. Its translation is CASSEEGAYYGYTF.

This clonotype has more than one count but fewer than ten. The CDR3, as DNA: TGTGCCAGCAGTGAAGGGACTAGCGGGTACGAGCAGTACTTC. Its translation is CASSEGTSGYEQYF. V usage is TRBV6-1 and J usage is TRBJ2-7, with 11 bases fitting TRBD2. The V segment lost 1 base and the J segment 4 bases; nucleotides outside the gene matches: 0. The CDR3 is 14 residues long. Germline CDR1 reads MNHNS; CDR2 reads SASEGT.

The chain couples TRBV29-1 to TRBJ2-1; TRBD2 aligns across 13 bases. Per germline, CDR1 SQVTM and CDR2 ANQGSEA. V dropped 5 bases and J dropped 7; count of bases not matched to a gene: 5. The CDR3 is made up of 14 amino acids. The DNA for the CDR3 is TGCAGCGTTCGGACTAGCGGGAGTTGGAATGAGCAGTTCTTC. Encoded protein: CSVRTSGSWNEQFF.

The genes are TRBV7-3 and TRBJ2-7, with D uncertain. Trimming left V 2 bases short and J 0 bases short, with 14 bases between. The CDR3 totals 16 residues. Germline assignment: CDR1 SGHTA and CDR2 FQGTGA. DNA of the CDR3: TGTGCCAGCAGCTTAGGTTTAGGGCTGAGCTCCTACGAGCAGTACTTC. It yields the protein CASSLGLGLSSYEQYF.

In its sample, this clonotype was seen a few times. The chain uses TRBV29-1 and TRBJ2-1, with D tentatively TRBD2 (6 bases). The CDR3 is 13 residues long. CDR1 and CDR2 (germline): SQVTM, ANQGSEA. V was clipped by 4 bases and J by 7 bases, with 14 bases between them. CDR3 bases: TGCAGCGTTGGTTCGTTAGCGGCTAATGAGCAGTTCTTC. Its translation is CSVGSLAANEQFF.

V gene TRBV7-2 combines with J gene TRBJ2-7; 8 bases fit TRBD1. This CDR3 comprises 14 residues. Germline trimming cut 3 bases from V and 6 bases from J; bases unmatched to any gene: 7. From germline, CDR1 is SGHTA and CDR2 FQGNSA. Here the CDR3 reads CASSFAGGGGEQYF. The CDR3 nucleotides are TGTGCCAGCAGCTTCGCAGGGGGCGGAGGCGAGCAGTACTTC.

The CDR3 bases are TGTGCCAGCAGAAACGGACTAGCGGGGGGGCCTATGGGGGCCAACGTCCTGACTTTC. This codes for CASRNGLAGGPMGANVLTF. The chain recombines TRBV6-2 or TRBV6-3 with TRBJ2-6, with TRBD2 identical over 15 bases. The J segment lost 4 bases and the V segment lost 6 bases, leaving 10 bases of the junction unmatched. This CDR3 spans 19 amino acids. CDR1 is MNHEY, CDR2 SVGEGT, per germline.

This chain links TRBV27 with TRBJ1-5; no firm D call. The CDR3 runs 9 residues. Per the germline V gene, CDR1 is MNHEY and CDR2 is SMNVEV (reference sequence). Trimming took off 9 bases at V and 4 bases at J, with 1 base between the two ends. CDR3 amino acids: CASNQPQHF. As DNA, the CDR3 is TGTGCCAGTAATCAGCCCCAGCATTTT.

The gene calls are TRBV6-1 and TRBJ2-3; D not certain. Germline V CDR1 and CDR2: MNHNS, SASEGT. This CDR3 has 14 residues. Trimming cost V 1 base and J 7 bases, with 12 bases left between them. The CDR3 region is CASSEVTDGYTQYF. The CDR3 DNA is TGTGCCAGCAGTGAAGTAACGGATGGGTATACGCAGTATTTT.

This clonotype has a handful of counts. V gene TRBV4-2 combines with J gene TRBJ1-6; D remains ambiguous. Germline CDR1 and CDR2: LGHNA and YNFKEQ. This CDR3 spans 12 amino acids. V lost 0 bases and J lost 9, with 3 bases in between. For the CDR3, the DNA is TGTGCCAGCAGCCAAGACGGTTCACCCCTCCACTTT. It yields the protein CASSQDGSPLHF.

The genes are TRBV6-5 and TRBJ1-5; D is undetermined. The germline V gene has CDR1 MNHEY and CDR2 SVGAGI. The CDR3 extends over 15 amino acids. The ends were cut back, 6 bases at V and 1 base at J, with 13 bases in the middle. CDR3 sequence reads: CASRDGPVSNQPQHF. DNA for the CDR3: TGTGCCAGCAGAGACGGACCAGTAAGCAATCAGCCCCAGCATTTT.

This rearrangement joins TRBV14 to TRBJ2-1; TRBD2 is a possible D gene (6 bases). Trimming took off 6 bases at V and 7 bases at J, with 19 bases between the two ends. The CDR3 loop spans 15 amino acids. Germline lookup yields CDR1 SGHDN and CDR2 FVKESK. For the CDR3, the DNA is TGTGCCAGCAGTCCTCTTTCCGGGACTGCTAATGAGCAGTTCTTC. Translation: CASSPLSGTANEQFF.

V usage is TRBV20-1 and J usage is TRBJ1-4; 7 bases agree with TRBD1. Trimming removed 6 bases from V and 3 bases from J; junction bases left unmatched: 10. The CDR3 is 15 amino acids. Germline values: CDR1 DFQATT, CDR2 SNEGSKA (reference sequence). The CDR3 sequence is CSADRDSRANEKLFF. Written as DNA, the CDR3 is TGCAGTGCCGACCGGGACAGTAGGGCTAATGAAAAACTGTTTTTT.

Comment on this clonotype: The junction shows a germline mismatch at one end, possibly a read error. The chain links TRBV10-3 to TRBJ2-1, with D maybe TRBD1 (6 bases). The CDR3 spans 13 residues. Germline lookup yields CDR1 ENHRY and CDR2 SYGVKD. The CDR3 protein is CAIRTGQHNVQFF. CDR3 nucleotide sequence: TGTGCCATCAGGACAGGACAGCACAATGTGCAGTTCTTC.

This clonotype was picked up a small number of times. This chain joins TRBV9 and TRBJ2-3, with 10 bases that match TRBD2. CDR1 and CDR2 (germline): SGDLS, YYNGEE. Unmatched junction bases numbered 4, after V lost 0 bases and J lost 6 bases. The CDR3 covers 15 residues. CDR3 coding DNA: TGTGCCAGCAGCGTAGCTCAACTAGCGGGGGATACGCAGTATTTT. Its translation is CASSVAQLAGDTQYF.